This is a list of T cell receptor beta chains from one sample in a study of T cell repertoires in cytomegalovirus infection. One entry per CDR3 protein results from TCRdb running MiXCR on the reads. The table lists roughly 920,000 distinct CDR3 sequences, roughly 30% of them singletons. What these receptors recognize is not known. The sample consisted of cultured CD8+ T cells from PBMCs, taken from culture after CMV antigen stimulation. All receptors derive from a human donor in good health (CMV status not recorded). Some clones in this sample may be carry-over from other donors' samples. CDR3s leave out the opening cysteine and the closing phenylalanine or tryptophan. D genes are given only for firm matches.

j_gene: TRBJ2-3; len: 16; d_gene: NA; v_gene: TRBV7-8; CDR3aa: ASSLGRGSYPSTDTQY
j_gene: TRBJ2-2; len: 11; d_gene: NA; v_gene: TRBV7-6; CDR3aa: ASSSPGSGELF
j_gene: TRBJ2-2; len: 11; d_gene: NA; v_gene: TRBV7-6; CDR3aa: TSSLGETGELF
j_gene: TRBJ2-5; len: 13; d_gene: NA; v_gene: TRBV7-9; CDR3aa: ASSRDPGIQETQY
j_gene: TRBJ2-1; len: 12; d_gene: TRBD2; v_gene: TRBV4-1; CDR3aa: ASSQSGGYNEQF
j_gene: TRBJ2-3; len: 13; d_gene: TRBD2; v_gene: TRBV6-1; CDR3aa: ASSDSGGSTDTQY
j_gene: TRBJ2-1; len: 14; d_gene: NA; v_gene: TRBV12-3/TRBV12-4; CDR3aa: ASSSSSPGRDNEQF
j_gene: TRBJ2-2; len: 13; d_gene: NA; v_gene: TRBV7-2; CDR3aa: ASSLDIPNTGELF
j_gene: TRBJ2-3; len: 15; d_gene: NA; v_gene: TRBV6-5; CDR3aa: ASSYEKGGGLTDTQY
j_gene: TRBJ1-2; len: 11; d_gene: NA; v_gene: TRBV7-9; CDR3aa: ASSLGDTYGYT
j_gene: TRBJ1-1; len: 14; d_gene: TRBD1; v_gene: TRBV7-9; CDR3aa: ASSRQTGSMNTEAF
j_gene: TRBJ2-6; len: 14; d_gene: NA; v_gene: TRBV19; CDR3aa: ATRKGPLSGANVLT
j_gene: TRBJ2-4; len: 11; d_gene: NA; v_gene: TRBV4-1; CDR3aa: ASSQATGNIQY
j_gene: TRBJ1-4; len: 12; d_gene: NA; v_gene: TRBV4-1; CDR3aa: ASSHGSTNEKLF
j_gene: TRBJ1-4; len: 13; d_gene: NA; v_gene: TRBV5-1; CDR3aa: ASSLSTGINEKLF
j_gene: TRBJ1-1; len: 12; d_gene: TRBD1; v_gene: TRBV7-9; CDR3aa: ASAAGGLGTEAF
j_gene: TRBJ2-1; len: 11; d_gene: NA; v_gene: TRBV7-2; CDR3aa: ASSKTDYNEQF
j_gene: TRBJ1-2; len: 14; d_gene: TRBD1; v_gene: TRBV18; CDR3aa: ASSQGQGALGYGYT
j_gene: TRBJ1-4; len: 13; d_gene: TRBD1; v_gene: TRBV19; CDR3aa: ASSIRDRTNEKLF
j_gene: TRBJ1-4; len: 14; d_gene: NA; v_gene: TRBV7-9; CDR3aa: ASSPPSGLKNEKLF
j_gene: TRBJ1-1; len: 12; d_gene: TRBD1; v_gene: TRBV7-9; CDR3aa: ASSSLGQGTEAF
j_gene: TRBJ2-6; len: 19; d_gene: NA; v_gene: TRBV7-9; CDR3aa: ASSPRDKVNLDHSGANVLT
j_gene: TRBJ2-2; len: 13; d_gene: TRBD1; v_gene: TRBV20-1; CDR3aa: SATRQGVGTGELF
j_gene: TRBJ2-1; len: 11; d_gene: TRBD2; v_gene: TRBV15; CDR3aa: ATSRKTSAEQF
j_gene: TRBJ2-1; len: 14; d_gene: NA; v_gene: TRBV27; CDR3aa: ASSRGGMSSYNEQF
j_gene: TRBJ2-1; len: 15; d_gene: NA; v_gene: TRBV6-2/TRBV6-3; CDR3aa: ASSSQGHYAIYNEQF
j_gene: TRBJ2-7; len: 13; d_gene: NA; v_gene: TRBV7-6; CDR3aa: ASSLGPGTTYEQY
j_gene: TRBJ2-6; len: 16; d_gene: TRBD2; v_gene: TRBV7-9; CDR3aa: ASSPAPGLAGGVNVLT
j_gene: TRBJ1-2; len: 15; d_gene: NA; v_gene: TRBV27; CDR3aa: ASSLTPGAGDSYGYT
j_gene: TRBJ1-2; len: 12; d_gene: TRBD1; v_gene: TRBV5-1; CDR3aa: ASSSDRSAGGYT
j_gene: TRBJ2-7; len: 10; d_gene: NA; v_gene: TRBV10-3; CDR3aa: AITDRAAEQY
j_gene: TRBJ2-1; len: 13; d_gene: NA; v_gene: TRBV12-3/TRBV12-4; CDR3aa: ASSLGFSRVDEQF
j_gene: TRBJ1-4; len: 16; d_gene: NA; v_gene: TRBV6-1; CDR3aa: ASSESAGIPFANEKLF
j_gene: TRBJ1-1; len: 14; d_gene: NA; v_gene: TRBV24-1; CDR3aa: ATSDSADSMNTEAF
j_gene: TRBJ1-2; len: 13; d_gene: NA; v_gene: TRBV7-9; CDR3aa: ASSLAQTGDYGYT
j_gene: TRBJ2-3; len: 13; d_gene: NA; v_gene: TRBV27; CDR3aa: ASSLEQGGTDTQY
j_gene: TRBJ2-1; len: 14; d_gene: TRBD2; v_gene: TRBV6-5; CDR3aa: ASSPEAGALLNEQF
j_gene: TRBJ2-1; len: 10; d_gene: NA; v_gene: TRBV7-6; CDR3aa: ASRGGANEQF
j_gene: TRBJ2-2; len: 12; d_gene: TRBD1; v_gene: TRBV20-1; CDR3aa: SARDRQGARELF
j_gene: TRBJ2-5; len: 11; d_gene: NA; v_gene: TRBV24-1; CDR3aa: ATGQGFEETQY
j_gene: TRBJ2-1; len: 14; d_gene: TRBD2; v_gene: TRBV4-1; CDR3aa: ASRRSGGEIADEQF
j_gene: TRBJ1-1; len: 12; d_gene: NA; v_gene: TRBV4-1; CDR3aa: ASSHLRDPAEAF
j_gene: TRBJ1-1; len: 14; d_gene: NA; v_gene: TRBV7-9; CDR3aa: ASSLSSGARDTEAF
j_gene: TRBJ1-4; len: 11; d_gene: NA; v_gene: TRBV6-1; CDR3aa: ATKGQGNEKLF
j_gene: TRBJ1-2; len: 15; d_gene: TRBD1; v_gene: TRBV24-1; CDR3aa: ATSPNDRDSPTYGYT
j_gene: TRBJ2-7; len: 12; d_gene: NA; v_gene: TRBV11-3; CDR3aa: ASSSYSGGDEQY
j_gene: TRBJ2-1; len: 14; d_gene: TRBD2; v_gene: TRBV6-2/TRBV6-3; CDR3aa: ASVLAGWSSYNEQF